This T cell receptor (beta chain) was sequenced during a study of cytomegalovirus exposure and HLA in healthy donors. Study-wide findings and caveats: Reports credit the classifier with highly specific, highly sensitive diagnosis of cytomegalovirus status. Compared with the roughly 700-donor mean, an Asian-associated ancestry cluster reportedly had fewer N-insertions, according to a later analysis. Immune exposure information available was restricted to CMV serostatus.

The PCR ran on 60 Vbeta and 13 Jbeta primers. Data came from immunoSEQ multiplex PCR; TCRdb stores just in-frame clones and leaves some out. The sample holds 120,000 or so clones, 75% to 90% seen once. Healthy bone marrow donors made up the cohort. A note on this clone: Its target is not known.

With 6 bases removed from V and 5 bases from J, the gap between germline ends came to 16 bases. Germline V lookup: CDR1 MGHDK, CDR2 SYGVNS. This CDR3 has 15 amino acids. The sequenced material came from PBMCs. The sequence came from a man between 45 and 60 years old in good health and CMV-seronegative. The chain couples TRBV25-1 to TRBJ2-2, with D maybe TRBD2 (5 bases). This CDR3 reads CASSPRASGTGELFF. CDR3 in DNA: TGTGCCAGCAGCCCCCGGGCCTCGGGGACCGGGGAGCTGTTTTTT.